The 4 T cell receptor beta chains presented below share a single source sample, sequenced in a study of CD4+ T cells in melanoma. The protocol was immunoSEQ multiplex PCR, while the TCRdb copy is restricted to in-frame clones and leaves out a portion. The data contain around 13,000 clones, approximately 72% of them singletons. The source material was cells from a culture (not recorded whether cultured in vitro). These receptors were taken from a human donor with melanoma.

The chain couples TRBV27 to TRBJ1-1, with 8 nucleotides matching TRBD1. CDR1 MNHEY and CDR2 SMNVEV come from the germline V gene (reference sequence). The CDR3 is 15 amino acids. The V segment lost 8 bases and the J segment 9 bases; nucleotides outside the gene matches: 17. Here the CDR3 reads CASLSRLGQGRKAFF. The CDR3 region has the DNA TGTGCCAGCTTAAGCAGACTCGGACAGGGAAGGAAAGCTTTCTTT.

In its sample, this clone was seen a few times. This rearrangement joins TRBV25-1 to TRBJ1-6; tentative D call: TRBD1 (6 bases). Germline V gives CDR1 MGHDK, CDR2 SYGVNS. Trimming took 6 bases from V and 10 from J, leaving 19 bases between them. The CDR3 runs 15 residues. CDR3 in amino acids: CASSQYGGARSPLHF. In DNA, the CDR3 is TGTGCCAGCAGCCAATATGGGGGGGCAAGGTCACCCCTCCACTTT.

The chain joins TRBV5-4 to TRBJ2-2, with TRBD2 matching 9 bases. The CDR3 consists of 15 residues. V dropped 6 bases and J dropped 3; count of bases not matched to a gene: 6. Looked up from germline, CDR1 is SGHNT and CDR2 is YYREEE (reference sequence). CDR3: CASTRGGADTGELFF. CDR3 bases: TGTGCCAGCACGCGGGGGGGGGCGGACACCGGGGAGCTGTTTTTT. Looking up the rest from reference TRBV5-4 and TRBJ2-2 gives the full variable domain: ETGVTQSPTHLIKTRGQQVTLRCSSQSGHNTVSWYQQALGQGPQFIFQYYREEENGRGNFPPRFSGLQFPNYSSELNVNALELDDSALYLCASTRGGADTGELFFGEGSRLTVL.

V gene TRBV4-2 combines with J gene TRBJ1-1; TRBD1 is a possible D gene (5 bases). Germline V gene sequence: CDR1 LGHNA, CDR2 YNFKEQ. The CDR3 sequence is 13 residues long. V was cut by 4 bases and J by 12 bases, with 18 bases left in between. CDR3 protein: CASSPGAAPGTFF. The CDR3 DNA follows: TGTGCCAGCAGCCCTGGGGCAGCTCCTGGGACTTTCTTT.